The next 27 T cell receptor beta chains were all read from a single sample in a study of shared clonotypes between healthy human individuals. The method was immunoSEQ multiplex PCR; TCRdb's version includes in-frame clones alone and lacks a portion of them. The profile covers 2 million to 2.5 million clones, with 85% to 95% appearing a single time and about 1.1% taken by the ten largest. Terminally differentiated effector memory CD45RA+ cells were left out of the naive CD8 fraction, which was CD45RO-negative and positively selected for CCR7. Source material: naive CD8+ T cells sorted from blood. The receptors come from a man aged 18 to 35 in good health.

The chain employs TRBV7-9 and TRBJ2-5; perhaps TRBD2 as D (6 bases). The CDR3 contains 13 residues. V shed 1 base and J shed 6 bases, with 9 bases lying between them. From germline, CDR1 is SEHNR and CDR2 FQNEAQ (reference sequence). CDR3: CASSLGRGQTQYF. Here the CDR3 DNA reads TGTGCCAGCAGCTTAGGGCGGGGACAGACCCAGTACTTC.

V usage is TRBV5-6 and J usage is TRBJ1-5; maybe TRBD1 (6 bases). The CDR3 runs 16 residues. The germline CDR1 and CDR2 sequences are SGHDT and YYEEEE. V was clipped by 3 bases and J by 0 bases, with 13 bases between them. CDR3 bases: TGTGCCAGCAGCTACTGGGGGCAGGCTAGCAATCAGCCCCAGCATTTT. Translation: CASSYWGQASNQPQHF.

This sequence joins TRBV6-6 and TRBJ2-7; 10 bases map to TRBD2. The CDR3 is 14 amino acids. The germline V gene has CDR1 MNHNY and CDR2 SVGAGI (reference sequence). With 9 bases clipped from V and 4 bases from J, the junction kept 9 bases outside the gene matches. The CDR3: CASTPAGGRYEQYF. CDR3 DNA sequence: TGTGCCAGTACCCCAGCGGGAGGGAGGTACGAGCAGTACTTC.

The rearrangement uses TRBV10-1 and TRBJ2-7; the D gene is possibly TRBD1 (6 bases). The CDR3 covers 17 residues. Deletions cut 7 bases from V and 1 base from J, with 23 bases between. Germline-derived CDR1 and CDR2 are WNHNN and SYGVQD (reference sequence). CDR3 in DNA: TGCGCCAGCACCCACCTAATACAGGGATCCTATTCCTACGAGCAGTACTTC. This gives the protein CASTHLIQGSYSYEQYF.

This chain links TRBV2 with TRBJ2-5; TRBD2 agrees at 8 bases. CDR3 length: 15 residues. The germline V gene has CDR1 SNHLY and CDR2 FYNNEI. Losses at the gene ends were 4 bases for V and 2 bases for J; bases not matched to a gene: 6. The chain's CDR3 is CASSGTSREQETQYF. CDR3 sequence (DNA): TGTGCCAGCAGTGGGACTAGCAGAGAGCAAGAGACCCAGTACTTC.

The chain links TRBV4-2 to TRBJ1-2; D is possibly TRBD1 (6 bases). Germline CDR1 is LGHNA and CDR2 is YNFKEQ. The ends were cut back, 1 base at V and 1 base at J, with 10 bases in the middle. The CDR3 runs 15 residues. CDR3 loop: CASSQGGLSNYGYTF. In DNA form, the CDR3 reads TGTGCCAGCAGCCAAGGGGGGCTGAGTAACTATGGCTACACCTTC.

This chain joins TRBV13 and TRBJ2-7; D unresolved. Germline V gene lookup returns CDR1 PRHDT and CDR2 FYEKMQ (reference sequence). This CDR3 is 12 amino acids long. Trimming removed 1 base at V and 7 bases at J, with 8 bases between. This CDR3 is CASSLERAEQYF. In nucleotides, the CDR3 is TGTGCCAGCAGCTTAGAAAGGGCGGAGCAGTACTTC.

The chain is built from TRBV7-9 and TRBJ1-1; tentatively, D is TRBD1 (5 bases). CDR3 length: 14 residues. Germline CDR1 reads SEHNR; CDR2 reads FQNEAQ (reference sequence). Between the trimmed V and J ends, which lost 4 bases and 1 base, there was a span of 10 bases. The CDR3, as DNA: TGTGCCAGCAGCTCAAAAACAGGGAACACTGAAGCTTTCTTT. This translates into CASSSKTGNTEAFF.

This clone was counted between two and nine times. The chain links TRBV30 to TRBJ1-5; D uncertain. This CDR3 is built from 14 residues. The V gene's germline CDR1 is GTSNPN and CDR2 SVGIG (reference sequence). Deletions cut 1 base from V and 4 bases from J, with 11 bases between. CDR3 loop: CAWSADWVNQPQHF. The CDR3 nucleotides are TGTGCCTGGAGTGCCGACTGGGTTAATCAGCCCCAGCATTTT.

The CDR3: CSVAVSGGSSYNEQFF. CDR3 nucleotides: TGCAGCGTTGCCGTTAGCGGGGGAAGCTCCTACAATGAGCAGTTCTTC. J is TRBJ2-1 and V is TRBV29-1, with 9 bases lining up with TRBD2. CDR1 and CDR2 (germline): SQVTM, ANQGSEA. The CDR3 extends over 16 amino acids. V shed 4 bases and J 0 bases; nucleotides not matched to a gene: 7.

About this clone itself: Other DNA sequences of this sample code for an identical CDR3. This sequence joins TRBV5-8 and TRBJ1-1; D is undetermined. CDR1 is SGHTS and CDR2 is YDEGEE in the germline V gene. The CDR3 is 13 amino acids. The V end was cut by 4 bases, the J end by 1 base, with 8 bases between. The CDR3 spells CASSLRGNTEAFF. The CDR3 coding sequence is TGTGCCAGCAGCCTCCGAGGGAACACTGAAGCTTTCTTT.

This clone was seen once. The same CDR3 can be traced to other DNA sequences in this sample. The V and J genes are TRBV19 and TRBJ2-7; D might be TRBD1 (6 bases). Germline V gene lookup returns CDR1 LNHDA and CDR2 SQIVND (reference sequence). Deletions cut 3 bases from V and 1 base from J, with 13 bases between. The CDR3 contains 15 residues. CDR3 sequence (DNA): TGTGCCAGTAGTATCTTGCCAGGGGAATCCTACGAGCAGTACTTC. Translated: CASSILPGESYEQYF. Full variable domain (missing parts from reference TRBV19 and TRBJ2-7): DGGITQSPKYLFRKEGQNVTLSCEQNLNHDAMYWYRQDPGQGLRLIYYSQIVNDFQKGDIAEGYSVSREKKESFPLTVTSAQKNPTAFYLCASSILPGESYEQYFGPGTRLTVT.

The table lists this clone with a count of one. The CDR3 nucleotides read TGTGCCAGCGCCGTTGGGGCCCCTATTCGATTCGAGCAGTACTTC. This gives the protein CASAVGAPIRFEQYF. The J gene is TRBJ2-7, the V gene TRBV6-5, with D possibly matching TRBD1 (5 bases). Germline V gene sequence: CDR1 MNHEY, CDR2 SVGAGI. There are 15 residues in the CDR3. V gave up 8 bases and J gave up 6 bases, with 23 bases separating them.

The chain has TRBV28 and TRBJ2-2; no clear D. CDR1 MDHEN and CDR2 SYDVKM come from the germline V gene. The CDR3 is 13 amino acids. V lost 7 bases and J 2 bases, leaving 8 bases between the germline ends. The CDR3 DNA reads TGTGCCAGCAAACAGACAAACACCGGGGAGCTGTTTTTT. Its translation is CASKQTNTGELFF.

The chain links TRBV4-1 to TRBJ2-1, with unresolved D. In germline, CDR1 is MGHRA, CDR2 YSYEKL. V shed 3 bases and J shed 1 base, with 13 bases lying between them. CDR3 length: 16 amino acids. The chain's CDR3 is CASSQKGRGSYNEQFF. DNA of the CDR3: TGCGCCAGCAGCCAGAAAGGACGCGGTTCCTACAATGAGCAGTTCTTC.

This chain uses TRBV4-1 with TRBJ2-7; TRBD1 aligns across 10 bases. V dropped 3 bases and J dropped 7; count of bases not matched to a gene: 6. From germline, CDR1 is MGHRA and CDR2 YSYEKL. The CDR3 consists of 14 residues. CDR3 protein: CASSHRQGAEEQYF. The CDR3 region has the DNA TGCGCCAGCAGCCATAGACAGGGGGCGGAGGAGCAGTACTTC.

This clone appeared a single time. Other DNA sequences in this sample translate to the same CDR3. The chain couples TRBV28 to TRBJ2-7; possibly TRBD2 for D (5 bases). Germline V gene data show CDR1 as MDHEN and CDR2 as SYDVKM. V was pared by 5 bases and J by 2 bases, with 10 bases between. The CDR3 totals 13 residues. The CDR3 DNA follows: TGTGCCAGCAGTCCCCCCGGGGCCTACGAGCAGTACTTC. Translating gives CASSPPGAYEQYF.

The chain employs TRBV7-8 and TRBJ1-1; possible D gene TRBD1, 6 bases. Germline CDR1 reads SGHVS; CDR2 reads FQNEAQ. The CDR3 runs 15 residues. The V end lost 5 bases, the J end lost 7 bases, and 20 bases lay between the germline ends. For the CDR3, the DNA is TGTGCCAGCAGCCCCACAGAGCCGGGACAAGATGAAGCTTTCTTT. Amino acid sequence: CASSPTEPGQDEAFF. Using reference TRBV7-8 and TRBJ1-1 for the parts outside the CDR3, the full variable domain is GAGVSQSPRYKVAKRGQDVALRCDPISGHVSLFWYQQALGQGPEFLTYFQNEAQLDKSGLPSDRFFAERPEGSVSTLKIQRTQQEDSAVYLCASSPTEPGQDEAFFGQGTRLTVV.

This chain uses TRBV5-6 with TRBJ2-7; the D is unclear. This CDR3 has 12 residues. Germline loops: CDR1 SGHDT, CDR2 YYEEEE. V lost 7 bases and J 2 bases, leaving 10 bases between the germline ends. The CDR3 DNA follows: TGTGCCAGCGCCGAAGGAACCTACGAGCAGTACTTC. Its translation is CASAEGTYEQYF.

The CDR3 bases are TGTGCCAGCAGCCGCGACGCTTACGGGATGGAGACCCAGTACTTC. Protein sequence: CASSRDAYGMETQYF. This chain links TRBV7-6 with TRBJ2-5; possible D gene TRBD2, 5 bases. V was clipped by 5 bases and J by 5 bases, with 18 bases between them. Per the germline V gene, CDR1 is SGHVS and CDR2 is FNYEAQ. The CDR3 extends over 15 amino acids.

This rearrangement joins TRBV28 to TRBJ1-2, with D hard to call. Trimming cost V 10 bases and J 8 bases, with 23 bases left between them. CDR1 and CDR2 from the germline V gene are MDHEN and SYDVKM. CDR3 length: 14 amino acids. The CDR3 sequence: CATQLGRLLDGYTF. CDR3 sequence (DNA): TGTGCCACCCAGCTGGGTCGGTTACTTGACGGCTACACCTTC.

The CDR3 region is CASSLWPGTQQDEQFF. CDR3 in DNA: TGCGCCAGCAGCTTGTGGCCAGGAACCCAACAGGATGAGCAGTTCTTC. This rearrangement joins TRBV5-1 to TRBJ2-1, with D perhaps TRBD1 (5 bases). V lost 1 base, J lost 8 bases, and 19 bases lay in between. The germline V gene has CDR1 SGHRS and CDR2 YFSETQ. This CDR3 spans 16 amino acids.

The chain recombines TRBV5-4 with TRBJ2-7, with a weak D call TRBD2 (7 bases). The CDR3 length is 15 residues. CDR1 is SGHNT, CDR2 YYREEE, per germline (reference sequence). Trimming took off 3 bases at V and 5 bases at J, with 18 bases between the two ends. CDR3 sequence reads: CASSSRGAGINEQYF. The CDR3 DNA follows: TGTGCCAGCAGCTCCCGGGGGGCAGGCATCAACGAGCAGTACTTC.

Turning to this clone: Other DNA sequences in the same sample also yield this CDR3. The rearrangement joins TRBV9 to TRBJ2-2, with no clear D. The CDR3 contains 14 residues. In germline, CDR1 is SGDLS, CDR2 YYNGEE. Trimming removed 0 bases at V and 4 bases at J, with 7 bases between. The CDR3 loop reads CASSVAWGTGELFF. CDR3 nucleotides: TGTGCCAGCAGCGTAGCTTGGGGCACCGGGGAGCTGTTTTTT. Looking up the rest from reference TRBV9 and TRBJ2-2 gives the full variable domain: DSGVTQTPKHLITATGQRVTLRCSPRSGDLSVYWYQQSLDQGLQFLIQYYNGEERAKGNILERFSAQQFPDLHSELNLSSLELGDSALYFCASSVAWGTGELFFGEGSRLTVL.

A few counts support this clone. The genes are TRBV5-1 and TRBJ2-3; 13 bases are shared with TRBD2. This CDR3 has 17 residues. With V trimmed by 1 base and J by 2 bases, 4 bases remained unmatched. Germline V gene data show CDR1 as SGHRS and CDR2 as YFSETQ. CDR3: CASSLSGLAGVTDTQYF. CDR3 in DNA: TGCGCCAGCAGCTTGTCAGGACTAGCGGGGGTCACAGATACGCAGTATTTT.

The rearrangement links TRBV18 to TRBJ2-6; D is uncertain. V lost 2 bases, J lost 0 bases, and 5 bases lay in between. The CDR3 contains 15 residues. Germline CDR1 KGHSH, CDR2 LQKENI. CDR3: CASSPSDSGANVLTF. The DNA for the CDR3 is TGTGCCAGCTCACCATCCGACTCTGGGGCCAACGTCCTGACTTTC.

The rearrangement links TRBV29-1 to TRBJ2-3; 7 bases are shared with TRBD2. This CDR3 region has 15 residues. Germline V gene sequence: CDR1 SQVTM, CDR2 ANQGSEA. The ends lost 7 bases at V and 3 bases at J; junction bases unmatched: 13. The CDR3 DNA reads TGCAGCGCGATGCTAGCGGAGAGGAGGACAGATACGCAGTATTTT. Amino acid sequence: CSAMLAERRTDTQYF.